These 26 T cell receptor beta chains share one sample of origin, sequenced in a study of control samples from healthy donors and cancer patients. Clones were read by immunoSEQ multiplex PCR, and TCRdb kept only the in-frame ones, dropping some. The sample table sets out about 190,000 clones. The sample consisted of blood. The source is a woman aged 25 to 39 in good health.

The chain couples TRBV18 to TRBJ2-1; 9 nucleotides agree with TRBD1. Germline CDR1 reads KGHSH; CDR2 reads LQKENI. V was pared by 2 bases and J by 4 bases, with 3 bases of the junction left unmatched. This CDR3 has 15 residues. Here the CDR3 reads CASSPGTGSYNEQFF. Here the CDR3 DNA reads TGTGCCAGCTCACCAGGGACAGGGTCATACAATGAGCAGTTCTTC.

The chain uses TRBV28 and TRBJ2-1; D possibly uses TRBD1 or TRBD2 (6 bases each). The germline V gene encodes CDR1 MDHEN and CDR2 SYDVKM. CDR3 size: 16 residues. Deletions cut 5 bases from V and 2 bases from J, with 16 bases between. This CDR3 is CASSSPGAQAYNEQFF. In nucleotides, the CDR3 is TGTGCCAGCAGTAGCCCGGGGGCGCAAGCCTACAATGAGCAGTTCTTC.

The chain has TRBV2 and TRBJ2-7, with TRBD1 matching 8 bases. Germline V gene lookup returns CDR1 SNHLY and CDR2 FYNNEI. The CDR3 extends over 14 amino acids. J was trimmed by 8 bases and V by 1 base; bases with no gene match: 7. The CDR3 is CASSEGTGGSKQYF. The DNA for the CDR3 is TGTGCCAGCAGTGAAGGAACAGGGGGGAGCAAGCAGTACTTC.

The CDR3 spells CASSFGPDEQYF. CDR3 sequence (DNA): TGTGCCAGCAGTTTTGGGCCTGACGAGCAGTACTTC. The chain links TRBV28 to TRBJ2-7, with D uncertain. Trimming cost V 3 bases and J 5 bases, with 8 bases left between them. Germline values: CDR1 MDHEN, CDR2 SYDVKM. The length of the CDR3 is 12 residues.

This chain joins TRBV3-1 (or the pseudogene TRBV3-2) and TRBJ1-4, with 11 bases aligning to TRBD1. The V gene end was trimmed by 4 bases and the J gene end by 6 bases; junction bases not matched to a gene: 4. Germline lookup yields CDR1 LGHDT and CDR2 YNNKEL (reference sequence). There are 15 residues in the CDR3. Here the CDR3 DNA reads TGTGCCAGCAGCCCCGGGACAGGGGGAGATGAAAAACTGTTTTTT. It specifies CASSPGTGGDEKLFF.

The chain couples TRBV6-5 to TRBJ1-1; D may be TRBD1 (6 bases). Between the trimmed V and J ends, which lost 1 base and 7 bases, there was a span of 16 bases. The CDR3 is 15 amino acids. From germline, CDR1 is MNHEY and CDR2 SVGAGI. The chain's CDR3 is CASSYYRERDDEAFF. CDR3 nucleotides: TGTGCCAGCAGTTACTACAGGGAGAGGGATGATGAAGCTTTCTTT.

V and J are TRBV18 and TRBJ2-3, with TRBD1 identical over 7 bases. Trimming at V came to 9 bases and at J to 5 bases, leaving 8 bases not matched to a gene. The CDR3 extends over 13 amino acids. Germline-derived CDR1 and CDR2 are KGHSH and LQKENI. The CDR3 region is CASRSGGLDTQYF. DNA for the CDR3: TGTGCCAGTCGATCAGGGGGTCTAGATACGCAGTATTTT. Full variable domain (missing parts from reference TRBV18 and TRBJ2-3): NAGVMQNPRHLVRRRGQEARLRCSPMKGHSHVYWYRQLPEEGLKFMVYLQKENIIDESGMPKERFSAEFPKEGPSILRIQQVVRGDSAAYFCASRSGGLDTQYFGPGTRLTVL.

The chain uses TRBV7-2 and TRBJ2-2, with 7 bases identical to TRBD2. V trimming: 6 bases; J trimming: 4 bases; junction bases outside the gene matches: 8. CDR1 and CDR2 (germline): SGHTA, FQGNSA. The CDR3 is 15 amino acids. CDR3 bases: TGTGCCAGCAGTACCGCGGGGGATCTCACCGGGGAGCTGTTTTTT. Encoded protein: CASSTAGDLTGELFF.

The chain combines TRBV7-2 with TRBJ2-6; no reliable D call. The CDR3 totals 18 residues. The germline V gene has CDR1 SGHTA and CDR2 FQGNSA. Trimming stripped 5 bases from V and 0 bases from J, with 17 bases between. CDR3 amino acids: CASSLFRQSTSGANVLTF. In DNA, the CDR3 is TGTGCCAGCAGCCTCTTTCGGCAGTCTACCTCTGGGGCCAACGTCCTGACTTTC.

The rearrangement links TRBV2 to TRBJ1-5; D is possibly TRBD1 (5 bases). The V end was cut by 3 bases, the J end by 7 bases, with 10 bases between. Germline lookup yields CDR1 SNHLY and CDR2 FYNNEI. The length of the CDR3 is 13 residues. The CDR3: CASSDRVRQPQHF. CDR3 in DNA: TGTGCCAGCAGTGACAGGGTCCGCCAGCCCCAGCATTTT.

The V call is TRBV10-3, the J call TRBJ1-1, with 7 bases that match TRBD1. Germline trimming cut 6 bases from V and 3 bases from J; bases unmatched to any gene: 4. CDR1 ENHRY and CDR2 SYGVKD come from the germline V gene. This CDR3 is 13 amino acids long. Here the CDR3 DNA reads TGTGCCATCAGAGTCACAGGGGACACTGAAGCTTTCTTT. Translating gives CAIRVTGDTEAFF.

V gene TRBV5-1 combines with J gene TRBJ2-5; 9 bases agree with TRBD1. Germline CDR1 SGHRS, CDR2 YFSETQ. V shed 4 bases, J shed 1 base, and the junction held 8 bases outside the gene matches. This CDR3 comprises 16 residues. The CDR3 loop is CASSAPGQGRQETQYF. In nucleotides, the CDR3 is TGCGCCAGCAGCGCTCCGGGACAGGGTCGCCAAGAGACCCAGTACTTC.

The chain joins TRBV6-5 to TRBJ1-5, with 7 nucleotides matching TRBD1. The CDR3 is 15 residues long. V lost 7 bases, J lost 0 bases, and 6 bases stayed unmatched. CDR1 MNHEY and CDR2 SVGAGI come from the germline V gene. CDR3 DNA sequence: TGTGCCAGCACCCAGGGGGGTGGTAGCAATCAGCCCCAGCATTTT. Its protein product is CASTQGGGSNQPQHF.

The rearrangement uses TRBV2 and TRBJ2-7, with 12 positions matching TRBD2. CDR1 and CDR2 (germline): SNHLY, FYNNEI. The CDR3 runs to 14 residues. Germline trimming cut 6 bases from V and 4 bases from J; bases unmatched to any gene: 4. CDR3 sequence reads: CASRPGLAGYEQYF. The CDR3, as DNA: TGTGCCAGCAGGCCGGGACTAGCGGGTTACGAGCAGTACTTC.

V and J are TRBV4-1 and TRBJ1-2, with TRBD1 as a possible D gene (6 bases). Germline assignment: CDR1 MGHRA and CDR2 YSYEKL. Trimming pared 0 bases from V and 8 bases from J, leaving 19 bases between. The CDR3 length is 16 residues. CDR3 DNA: TGCGCCAGCAGCCAAGATCTGTACAGGGTAGTTGGGGGCTACACCTTC. Residues: CASSQDLYRVVGGYTF.

This chain connects TRBV3-1 (or the pseudogene TRBV3-2) to TRBJ1-6; the D gene is possibly TRBD1 (5 bases). CDR1 LGHDT and CDR2 YNNKEL come from the germline V gene (reference sequence). The CDR3 extends over 15 amino acids. V was clipped by 0 bases and J by 14 bases, with 17 bases between them. The CDR3 nucleotides are TGTGCCAGCAGCCAAGATGGTGGACAACTTTTCTCCCTCCACTTT. It is translated as CASSQDGGQLFSLHF.

Notes on this clone: Other DNA sequences in the same sample also yield this CDR3. CDR3 sequence: CASSIGSGGAYEQYF. The CDR3, as DNA: TGCGCCAGCAGCATAGGTAGCGGGGGGGCCTACGAGCAGTACTTC. This chain uses TRBV5-1 with TRBJ2-7; 11 bases fit TRBD2. V lost 4 bases to trimming and J lost 2 bases; unmatched junction nucleotides: 5. CDR3 length: 15 residues. Germline CDR1 is SGHRS and CDR2 is YFSETQ.

The CDR3, as DNA: TGTGCCAGCAGTCCCCAGGGGGACAGGCATTATGGCTACACCTTC. Protein: CASSPQGDRHYGYTF. The chain employs TRBV27 and TRBJ1-2, with 8 bases that match TRBD1. Germline V CDR1 and CDR2: MNHEY, SMNVEV (reference sequence). J was trimmed by 5 bases and V by 5 bases; bases with no gene match: 10. This CDR3 is built from 15 residues.

The chain links TRBV6-4 to TRBJ2-6; D ambiguous. The germline CDR1 and CDR2 sequences are MRHNA and SNTAGT. V was clipped by 0 bases and J by 0 bases, with 3 bases between them. The CDR3 length is 15 residues. The CDR3 here is CASSDSGSGANVLTF. The CDR3, as DNA: TGTGCCAGCAGTGACTCGGGCTCTGGGGCCAACGTCCTGACTTTC.

The chain joins TRBV20-1 to TRBJ1-2; D not resolved. With 6 bases removed from V and 7 bases from J, the gap between germline ends came to 12 bases. Looked up from germline, CDR1 is DFQATT and CDR2 is SNEGSKA (reference sequence). The CDR3 totals 11 residues. CDR3 bases: TGCAGTGCCCGACGACCCCCTGGCTACACCTTC. Amino acids: CSARRPPGYTF.

The V gene is TRBV7-8, the J gene TRBJ1-1, with a weak D call TRBD1 (6 bases). This CDR3 is 14 amino acids long. Trimming removed 3 bases at V and 1 base at J, with 9 bases between. Germline CDR1 reads SGHVS; CDR2 reads FQNEAQ. The CDR3 nucleotides read TGTGCCAGCAGCTTGGGGGGCTCGAACACTGAAGCTTTCTTT. As protein: CASSLGGSNTEAFF.

This chain uses TRBV7-3 with TRBJ1-6; D not resolved. Germline assignment: CDR1 SGHTA and CDR2 FQGTGA. CDR3 size: 14 residues. V shed 4 bases and J shed 4 bases, with 8 bases lying between them. This CDR3 is CASSSSPYNSPLHF. CDR3 nucleotide sequence: TGTGCCAGCAGCTCATCCCCTTATAATTCACCCCTCCACTTT.

The chain uses TRBV27 and TRBJ2-3; 9 nucleotides agree with TRBD2. The CDR3 runs to 16 residues. Germline V gene lookup returns CDR1 MNHEY and CDR2 SMNVEV (reference sequence). V dropped 2 bases and J dropped 2; count of bases not matched to a gene: 5. The CDR3 loop is CASSLRAGGFTDTQYF. The CDR3 nucleotides are TGTGCCAGCAGTTTACGGGCGGGGGGGTTCACAGATACGCAGTATTTT.

As DNA, the CDR3 is TGTGCCAGCAGTTTAACCTCAGGGACAGGGACCTATGGCTACACCTTC. Translating gives CASSLTSGTGTYGYTF. The V and J genes are TRBV28 and TRBJ1-2, with 9 bases that match TRBD1. There are 16 residues in the CDR3. The junction had 8 bases not matched to a gene; V was cut back by 2 bases and J by 4 bases. In germline, CDR1 is MDHEN, CDR2 SYDVKM.

The rearrangement uses TRBV29-1 and TRBJ1-2; possibly TRBD1 for D (5 bases). The CDR3 runs to 14 residues. Germline V gene sequence: CDR1 SQVTM, CDR2 ANQGSEA. Between the trimmed V and J ends, which lost 3 bases and 3 bases, there was a span of 14 bases. This CDR3 is CSVEGVGGYYGYTF. CDR3 coding DNA: TGCAGCGTTGAGGGGGTTGGGGGGTACTATGGCTACACCTTC. Combining the CDR3 with reference TRBV29-1 and TRBJ1-2 gives the whole variable domain SAVISQKPSRDICQRGTSLTIQCQVDSQVTMMFWYRQQPGQSLTLIATANQGSEATYESGFVIDKFPISRPNLTFSTLTVSNMSPEDSSIYLCSVEGVGGYYGYTFGSGTRLTVV.

The chain is built from TRBV25-1 and TRBJ2-1, with 9 bases lining up with TRBD1. V gave up 8 bases and J gave up 8 bases; unmatched junction bases: 10. This CDR3 is 14 amino acids long. CDR1 and CDR2 (germline): MGHDK, SYGVNS. The CDR3 sequence is CASVNRGQYDEQFF. DNA for the CDR3: TGTGCCAGCGTTAACAGGGGGCAATACGATGAGCAGTTCTTC.